One sample yielded the 2 T cell receptor beta chains listed below, sequenced in a study of vaccination effects on CD4 cells after COVID-19. Data came from immunoSEQ multiplex PCR; TCRdb stores just in-frame clones and leaves some out. This table has about 28,000 clones, around 67% appearing once. Prior to sequencing, the ViraFEST assay stimulated PBMC with viral peptide pools, which expanded the antigen-specific CD4+ T cells. Upon completion of 10 days in culture, CD4+ T cells were isolated. Participants each got two BNT162b2 or mRNA-1273 vaccine doses. Their antigen targets remain unknown. Sequenced material: CD4+ T cells from PBMCs cultured with HCoV-NL63 spike peptides, taken after COVID-19 vaccination. The source is a human donor who received a COVID-19 vaccine.

This clone was recorded once. The V call is TRBV6-5, the J call TRBJ1-4; the D gene is possibly TRBD1 (6 bases). Trimming stripped 5 bases from V and 7 bases from J, with 17 bases between. Germline CDR1 MNHEY, CDR2 SVGAGI. The CDR3 extends over 15 amino acids. In DNA form, the CDR3 reads TGTGCCAGCAGTATTACAGGGCCGGAGATTGAAAAACTGTTTTTT. Protein: CASSITGPEIEKLFF.

V gene TRBV7-2 combines with J gene TRBJ2-5, with 8 bases matching TRBD2. V was pared by 5 bases and J by 4 bases, with 9 bases of the junction left unmatched. This CDR3 has 15 residues. Looked up from germline, CDR1 is SGHTA and CDR2 is FQGNSA. CDR3 coding DNA: TGTGCCAGCAGCGTATCAGCGGGAGCCGGAGAGACCCAGTACTTC. As protein: CASSVSAGAGETQYF. Filled out from reference TRBV7-2 and TRBJ2-5, the complete variable domain reads GAGVSQSPSNKVTEKGKDVELRCDPISGHTALYWYRQSLGQGLEFLIYFQGNSAPDKSGLPSDRFSAERTGGSVSTLTIQRTQQEDSAVYLCASSVSAGAGETQYFGPGTRLLVL.